A single sample gave rise to the 24 T cell receptor beta chains below, sequenced in a study of T cell changes during pregnancy in multiple sclerosis. TCRdb's table, derived via immunoSEQ multiplex PCR, lists solely in-frame clones and lacks some. The table has about 46,000 clones, less than 95% seen once. Sample: CD8+ T cells from peripheral blood mononuclear cells, taken in the second trimester of pregnancy. These receptors came from a female donor with multiple sclerosis, enrolled in a pregnancy study.

V usage is TRBV7-3 and J usage is TRBJ2-1; 7 nucleotides match TRBD2. In germline, CDR1 is SGHTA, CDR2 FQGTGA. V shed 2 bases, J shed 10 bases, and the junction held 11 bases outside the gene matches. This CDR3 contains 15 residues. The CDR3 sequence: CASSLLGGGSQEQFF. The CDR3 DNA reads TGTGCCAGCAGCTTATTGGGGGGGGGTTCTCAAGAGCAGTTCTTC.

The V and J genes are TRBV6-5 and TRBJ1-4; D possibly corresponds to TRBD1 (6 bases). The CDR3 has 15 amino acids. Germline V CDR1 and CDR2: MNHEY, SVGAGI. The V and J ends lost 10 bases and 6 bases respectively, with 21 bases between them. CDR3 bases: TGTGCCATCTCCCCAGCGGGGGGCGCAGATGAAAAACTGTTTTTT. Protein product: CAISPAGGADEKLFF.

This chain uses TRBV6-4 with TRBJ1-2; D is unresolved. Germline V lookup: CDR1 MRHNA, CDR2 SNTAGT. V was clipped by 3 bases and J by 4 bases, with 18 bases between them. The CDR3 consists of 16 residues. CDR3 in amino acids: CASSERAHGRIYGYTF. CDR3 DNA: TGTGCCAGCAGTGAGAGGGCCCACGGGAGAATCTATGGCTACACCTTC.

This clone has only one observation. J is TRBJ2-7 and V is TRBV7-2; 8 nucleotides agree with TRBD2. Trimming at V came to 5 bases and at J to 4 bases, leaving 4 bases not matched to a gene. The CDR3 has 13 residues. CDR1 is SGHTA, CDR2 FQGNSA, per germline. CDR3 protein: CASSPGGEYEQYF. The CDR3 nucleotides read TGTGCCAGCAGCCCGGGAGGGGAATACGAGCAGTACTTC. Based on the CDR3 plus reference TRBV7-2 and TRBJ2-7, the full variable domain is GAGVSQSPSNKVTEKGKDVELRCDPISGHTALYWYRQSLGQGLEFLIYFQGNSAPDKSGLPSDRFSAERTGGSVSTLTIQRTQQEDSAVYLCASSPGGEYEQYFGPGTRLTVT.

The chain joins TRBV19 to TRBJ1-5; 7 nucleotides line up with TRBD1. Germline CDR1 is LNHDA and CDR2 is SQIVND (reference sequence). This CDR3 spans 14 amino acids. With V trimmed by 5 bases and J by 7 bases, 8 bases remained unmatched. The CDR3 region is CASSFQGGWQPQHF. The CDR3 DNA reads TGTGCCAGTAGTTTCCAGGGGGGATGGCAGCCCCAGCATTTT.

The CDR3 loop reads CASGFRVPQGDTEAFF. The CDR3 DNA reads as TGTGCTAGTGGTTTTAGGGTACCTCAGGGGGACACTGAAGCTTTCTTT. The chain joins TRBV12-5 to TRBJ1-1; 7 bases are a match to TRBD1. In germline, CDR1 is LGHNT, CDR2 FRNRAP. The CDR3 consists of 16 residues. After removal of 3 bases from V and 3 bases from J, the junction contained 10 bases not matched to a gene.

V usage is TRBV6-5 and J usage is TRBJ2-6, with a possible D match to TRBD1 (6 bases). The CDR3 loop spans 15 amino acids. The V and J ends lost 4 bases and 5 bases respectively, with 12 bases between them. The germline gives CDR1 MNHEY, CDR2 SVGAGI. Written as DNA, the CDR3 is TGTGCCAGCAGTTCAAAACAGGGTAGGGCCAACGTCCTGACTTTC. Protein: CASSSKQGRANVLTF.

This rearrangement joins TRBV2 to TRBJ2-7; maybe TRBD1 (6 bases). The CDR3 covers 19 residues. The V gene lost 0 bases and the J gene lost 4 bases, with 25 bases spanning the gap. Germline V CDR1 and CDR2: SNHLY, FYNNEI. CDR3 coding DNA: TGTGCCAGCAGTGAAGCGCTCACGATAAAGACAGGAGTGCAATACGAGCAGTACTTC. This translates into CASSEALTIKTGVQYEQYF.

The genes are TRBV7-6 and TRBJ2-7; 8 bases match TRBD1. This CDR3 is built from 13 residues. Germline-derived CDR1 and CDR2 are SGHVS and FNYEAQ. Trimming removed 5 bases from V and 3 bases from J; junction bases left unmatched: 3. The CDR3 sequence: CASSVGQGYEQYF. CDR3 in DNA: TGTGCCAGCAGCGTTGGACAGGGCTACGAGCAGTACTTC.

This chain joins TRBV29-1 and TRBJ2-1; the D is unclear. Trimming cost V 5 bases and J 5 bases, with 4 bases left between them. In germline, CDR1 is SQVTM, CDR2 ANQGSEA. CDR3 length equals 10 residues. CDR3 amino acids: CSVTDNEQFF. CDR3 nucleotide sequence: TGCAGCGTTACAGACAATGAGCAGTTCTTC.

The J gene is TRBJ2-7, the V gene TRBV30, with D possibly being TRBD1 (5 bases). The CDR3 runs 14 residues. Germline assignment: CDR1 GTSNPN and CDR2 SVGIG (reference sequence). V lost 1 base to trimming and J lost 3 bases, with 13 bases between them. CDR3 DNA sequence: TGTGCCTGGAGTGGGTCCGACAGCCTCTACGAGCAGTACTTC. Amino acid sequence: CAWSGSDSLYEQYF. The full variable domain, completed using reference TRBV30 and TRBJ2-7, is SQTIHQWPATLVQPVGSPLSLECTVEGTSNPNLYWYRQAAGRGLQLLFYSVGIGQISSEVPQNLSASRPQDRQFILSSKKLLLSDSGFYLCAWSGSDSLYEQYFGPGTRLTVT.

This sequence joins TRBV19 and TRBJ2-3, with D perhaps TRBD2 (6 bases). Germline CDR1 is LNHDA and CDR2 is SQIVND (reference sequence). CDR3 length: 17 amino acids. Trimming took off 3 bases at V and 0 bases at J, with 16 bases between the two ends. DNA of the CDR3: TGTGCCAGTAGTATCCCTGGGACTCCCGCGAGCACAGATACGCAGTATTTT. Its protein product is CASSIPGTPASTDTQYF.

The J gene is TRBJ2-7, the V gene TRBV7-3; a weak D match, TRBD2 (5 bases). Germline V gene lookup returns CDR1 SGHTA and CDR2 FQGTGA. Trimming shortened V by 4 bases and J by 1 base, and 14 bases separated the two germline ends. The CDR3 extends over 15 amino acids. CDR3 amino acids: CASSSSGFGSYEQYF. CDR3 DNA: TGTGCCAGCAGCTCCAGCGGATTTGGGTCCTACGAGCAGTACTTC.

The CDR3 here is CASSPQTGTGVNSPLHF. CDR3 in DNA: TGTGCCAGCAGCCCCCAAACCGGGACAGGGGTTAATTCACCCCTCCACTTT. This chain connects TRBV7-6 to TRBJ1-6; TRBD1 aligns across 10 bases. This CDR3 contains 17 residues. Germline loops: CDR1 SGHVS, CDR2 FNYEAQ. J lost 6 bases, V lost 5 bases, and 10 bases had no gene match.

This clone was seen only once. The rearrangement joins TRBV27 to TRBJ1-2; tentative D call: TRBD1 (5 bases). The CDR3 contains 15 residues. V lost 5 bases to trimming and J lost 4 bases, with 17 bases between them. Germline values: CDR1 MNHEY, CDR2 SMNVEV (reference sequence). The CDR3 nucleotides read TGTGCCAGCAGTCCCCTCACAGGAATAGGCTATGGCTACACCTTC. Its protein product is CASSPLTGIGYGYTF.

The chain has TRBV14 and TRBJ1-1, with 7 bases lining up with TRBD1. In germline, CDR1 is SGHDN, CDR2 FVKESK. The CDR3 length is 15 residues. Trimming at V came to 4 bases and at J to 3 bases, leaving 8 bases not matched to a gene. The CDR3 region is CASSPGGQRHTEAFF. In DNA form, the CDR3 reads TGTGCCAGCAGCCCAGGGGGTCAGAGGCACACTGAAGCTTTCTTT.

The chain uses TRBV5-1 and TRBJ2-7, with a tentative D call TRBD1 (6 bases). The CDR3 extends over 14 amino acids. Trimming took 6 bases from V and 3 from J, leaving 16 bases between them. Germline CDR1 is SGHRS and CDR2 is YFSETQ. The CDR3 nucleotides are TGCGCCAGCAAGAGTGCAGGGGTCGACTACGAGCAGTACTTC. This codes for CASKSAGVDYEQYF.

The gene calls are TRBV21-1 and TRBJ2-3; the D call of TRBD1 is as the table states it, not checked on the DNA. TRBV21-1 is listed as a pseudogene. CDR3 length: 22 residues. The CDR3: CASSNYLDSRDRGRLCTDTQYF. CDR3 nucleotide sequence: TGTGCCAGCAGCAATTATTTGGATTCCCGGGACAGGGGGCGGTTGTGCACAGATACGCAGTATTTT.

The chain carries TRBV11-2 and TRBJ1-1; 7 bases align to TRBD1. The CDR3 is made up of 13 amino acids. Germline-derived CDR1 and CDR2 are SGHAT and FQNNGV. J gave up 4 bases and V 5 bases, and 4 bases lay outside the gene matches. The CDR3 sequence is CASSETGVTEAFF. The CDR3 DNA reads as TGTGCCAGCAGCGAAACAGGGGTCACTGAAGCTTTCTTT.

V usage is TRBV9 and J usage is TRBJ2-3; weak D call: TRBD2 (6 bases). V lost 0 bases to trimming and J lost 1 base, with 9 bases between them. The V gene's germline CDR1 is SGDLS and CDR2 YYNGEE. The CDR3 is made up of 15 amino acids. DNA for the CDR3: TGTGCCAGCAGCGTAGTATTAGCGGGCACAGATACGCAGTATTTT. Its protein product is CASSVVLAGTDTQYF.

The V gene is TRBV10-3, the J gene TRBJ1-2, with 7 bases aligning to TRBD1. The CDR3 is made up of 15 amino acids. Trimming removed 3 bases from V and 4 bases from J; junction bases left unmatched: 8. Germline values: CDR1 ENHRY, CDR2 SYGVKD. As DNA, the CDR3 is TGTGCCATCAGTGACTGGCAGGGGGGATTCTATGGCTACACCTTC. Translation gives CAISDWQGGFYGYTF.

The gene calls are TRBV7-8 and TRBJ2-7, with D hard to call. This CDR3 contains 15 residues. With 5 bases removed from V and 4 bases from J, the gap between germline ends came to 18 bases. CDR1 SGHVS and CDR2 FQNEAQ come from the germline V gene. As DNA, the CDR3 is TGTGCCAGCAGCATTCCGTCTAGGATATCGTACGAGCAGTACTTC. Its protein product is CASSIPSRISYEQYF.

The chain recombines TRBV7-9 with TRBJ1-2; D is possibly TRBD1 (6 bases). This CDR3 contains 13 residues. V shed 1 base and J shed 5 bases, with 8 bases lying between them. Germline-derived CDR1 and CDR2 are SEHNR and FQNEAQ (reference sequence). CDR3 bases: TGTGCCAGCAGCTTAGGACAGGTTTATGGCTACACCTTC. Translation gives CASSLGQVYGYTF.

The chain couples TRBV14 to TRBJ2-1; the D gene is possibly TRBD1 (5 bases). Germline loops: CDR1 SGHDN, CDR2 FVKESK. The CDR3 length is 15 residues. V was trimmed by 1 base and J by 0 bases, leaving 7 bases between them. Written as DNA, the CDR3 is TGTGCCAGCAGCCAAGCCCAGGGCTCCTACAATGAGCAGTTCTTC. Translating gives CASSQAQGSYNEQFF.